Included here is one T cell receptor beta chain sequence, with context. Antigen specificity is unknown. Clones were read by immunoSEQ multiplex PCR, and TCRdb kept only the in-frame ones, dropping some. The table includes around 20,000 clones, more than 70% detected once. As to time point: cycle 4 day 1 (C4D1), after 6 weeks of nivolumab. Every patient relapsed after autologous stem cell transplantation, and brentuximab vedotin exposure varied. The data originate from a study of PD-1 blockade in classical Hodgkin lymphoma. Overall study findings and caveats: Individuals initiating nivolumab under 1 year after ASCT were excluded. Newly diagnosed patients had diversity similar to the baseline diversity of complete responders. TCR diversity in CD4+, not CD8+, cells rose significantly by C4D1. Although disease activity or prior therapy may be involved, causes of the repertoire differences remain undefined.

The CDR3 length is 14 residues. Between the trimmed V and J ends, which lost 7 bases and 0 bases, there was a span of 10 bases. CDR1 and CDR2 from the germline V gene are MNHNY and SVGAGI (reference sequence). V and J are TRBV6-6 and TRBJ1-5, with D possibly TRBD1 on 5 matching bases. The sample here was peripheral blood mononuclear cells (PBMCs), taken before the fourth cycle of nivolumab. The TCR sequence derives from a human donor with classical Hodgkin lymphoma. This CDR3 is CASKDTYSNQPQHF. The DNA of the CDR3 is TGTGCCAGCAAGGACACTTATAGCAATCAGCCCCAGCATTTT.